This TCR beta chain was recovered during a study of shared clonotypes between healthy human individuals. Overall study findings and caveats: Across four donors, naive CD4 shared 5% to 6%, naive CD8 less than 4%, memory CD4 2% to 2.5%, memory CD8 about 0.4%. The sampled material consisted only of blood, and tissue repertoires are likely to differ. It was the non-shared clonotypes that had lower generation probabilities than clonotypes shared by all four donors. Sequencing of the sorted subsets was shown by rarefaction to be incomplete despite large depth.

Notes on this clone: Its antigen is currently unknown.

Sequenced by immunoSEQ multiplex PCR; TCRdb stores in-frame clones only, minus some. The data show over a million clones, with about 76% seen just once and 1.4% held by the top ten. Germline V gene lookup returns CDR1 SGHRS and CDR2 YFSETQ. The J segment lost 2 bases and the V segment lost 0 bases, leaving 5 bases of the junction unmatched. The CDR3 contains 16 residues. The clonotype comes from a man aged 18 to 30 in good health. Sequenced: memory CD4+ T cells sorted from blood. The subset denotes: CD45RA-negative fraction. V usage is TRBV5-1 and J usage is TRBJ1-2, with 9 bases that match TRBD1. The CDR3 DNA sequence: TGCGCCAGCAGCTTGGGGGACAGGGCTGTCAACTATGGCTACACCTTC. Translated, it gives CASSLGDRAVNYGYTF.